This TCR beta chain was captured in a study of blood T cell repertoires in COVID-19. Across the study: Whether acute or convalescent, the COVID-19 samples came from the United States, Italy and Spain. Sample material is recorded as cDNA or gDNA derived from T cells, B-cell-depleted T cells, or PBMCs.

In the original analysis: Amplifying reference gene primers gave estimates of nucleated cell counts. The data were produced by immunoSEQ multiplex PCR, yet TCRdb's version contains in-frame clones alone and is incomplete. V and J calls and clone size are copied from that table; D and trimming were computed from the DNA. This table has about 210,000 clones, roughly four fifths appearing once. The ends were cut back, 6 bases at V and 2 bases at J, with 8 bases in the middle. The germline CDR1 and CDR2 sequences are MNHEY and SMNVEV (reference sequence). CDR3 length: 12 residues. The sample taken for sequencing was peripheral blood. This chain connects TRBV27 to TRBJ2-7; D ambiguous. This clonotype originated in a woman aged 40 to 50 with active or convalescent COVID-19. Here the CDR3 DNA reads TGTGCCAGCAGCTCAGGCCCCTACGAGCAGTACTTC. Protein product: CASSSGPYEQYF.